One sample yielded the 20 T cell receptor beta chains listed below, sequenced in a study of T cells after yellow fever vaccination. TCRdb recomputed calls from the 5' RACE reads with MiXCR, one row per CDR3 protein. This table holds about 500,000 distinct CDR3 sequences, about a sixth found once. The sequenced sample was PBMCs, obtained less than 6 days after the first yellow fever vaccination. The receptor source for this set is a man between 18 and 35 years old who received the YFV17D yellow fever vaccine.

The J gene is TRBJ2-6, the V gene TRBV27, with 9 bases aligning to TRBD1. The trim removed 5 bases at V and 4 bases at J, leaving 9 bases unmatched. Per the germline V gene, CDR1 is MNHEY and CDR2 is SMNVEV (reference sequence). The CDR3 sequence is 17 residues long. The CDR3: CASSIKQGAAGANVLTF. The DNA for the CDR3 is TGTGCCAGCAGTATAAAACAGGGGGCTGCAGGGGCCAACGTCCTGACTTTC.

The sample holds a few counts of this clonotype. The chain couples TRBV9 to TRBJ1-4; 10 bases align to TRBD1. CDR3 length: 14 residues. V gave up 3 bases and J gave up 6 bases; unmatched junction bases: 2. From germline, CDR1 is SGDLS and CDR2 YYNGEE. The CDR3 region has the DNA TGTGCCAGCAGCGCGACAGGGGGCTATGAAAAACTGTTTTTT. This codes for CASSATGGYEKLFF.

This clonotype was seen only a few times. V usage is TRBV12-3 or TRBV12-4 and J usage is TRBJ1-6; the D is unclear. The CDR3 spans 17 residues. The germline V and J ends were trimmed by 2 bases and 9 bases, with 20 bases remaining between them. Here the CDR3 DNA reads TGTGCCAGCAGTTTATCCCTACTGGGCATGGGAGGTTCACCCCTCCACTTT. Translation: CASSLSLLGMGGSPLHF.

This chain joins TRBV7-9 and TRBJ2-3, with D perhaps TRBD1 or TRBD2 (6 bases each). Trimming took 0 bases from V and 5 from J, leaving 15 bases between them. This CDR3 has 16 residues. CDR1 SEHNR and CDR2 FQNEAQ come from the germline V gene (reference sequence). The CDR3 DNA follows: TGTGCCAGCAGCTTAGCGCCCGGCAGGGGACTAGATACGCAGTATTTT. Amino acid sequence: CASSLAPGRGLDTQYF.

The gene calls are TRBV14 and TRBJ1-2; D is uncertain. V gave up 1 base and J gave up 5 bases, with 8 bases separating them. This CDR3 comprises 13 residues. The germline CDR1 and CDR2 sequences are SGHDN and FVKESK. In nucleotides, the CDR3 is TGTGCCAGCAGCCAAGGACGGGGTTATGGCTACACCTTC. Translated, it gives CASSQGRGYGYTF. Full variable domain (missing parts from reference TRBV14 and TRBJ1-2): EAGVTQFPSHSVIEKGQTVTLRCDPISGHDNLYWYRRVMGKEIKFLLHFVKESKQDESGMPNNRFLAERTGGTYSTLKVQPAELEDSGVYFCASSQGRGYGYTFGSGTRLTVV.

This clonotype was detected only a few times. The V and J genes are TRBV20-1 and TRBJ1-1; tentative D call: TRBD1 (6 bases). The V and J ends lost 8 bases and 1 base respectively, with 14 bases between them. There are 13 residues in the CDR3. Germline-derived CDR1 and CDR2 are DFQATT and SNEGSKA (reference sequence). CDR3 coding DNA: TGCAGTCTACTGCAGGGGTGGAACACTGAAGCTTTCTTT. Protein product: CSLLQGWNTEAFF.

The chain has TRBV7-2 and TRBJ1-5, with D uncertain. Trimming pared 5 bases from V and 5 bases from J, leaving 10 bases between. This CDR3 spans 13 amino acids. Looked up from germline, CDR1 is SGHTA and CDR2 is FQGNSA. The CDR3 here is CASSPGADQPQHF. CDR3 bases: TGTGCCAGCAGCCCTGGAGCGGATCAGCCCCAGCATTTT.

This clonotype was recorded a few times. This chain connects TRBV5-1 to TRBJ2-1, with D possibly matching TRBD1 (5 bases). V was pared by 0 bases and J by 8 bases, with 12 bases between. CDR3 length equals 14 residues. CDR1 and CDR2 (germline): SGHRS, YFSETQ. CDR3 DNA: TGCGCCAGCAGCTTGGGCCAGGGCACGGATGAGCAGTTCTTC. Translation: CASSLGQGTDEQFF.

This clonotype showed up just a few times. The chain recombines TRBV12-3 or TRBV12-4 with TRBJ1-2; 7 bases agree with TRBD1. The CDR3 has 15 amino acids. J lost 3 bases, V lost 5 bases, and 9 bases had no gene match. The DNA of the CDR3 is TGTGCCAGCAGTACCCCCAGGGGGGTCCACTATGGCTACACCTTC. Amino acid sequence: CASSTPRGVHYGYTF.

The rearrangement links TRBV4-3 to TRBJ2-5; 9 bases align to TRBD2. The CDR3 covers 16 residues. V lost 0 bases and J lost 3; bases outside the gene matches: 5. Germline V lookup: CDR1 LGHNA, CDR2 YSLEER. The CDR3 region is CASSQEWAGGKETQYF. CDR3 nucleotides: TGCGCCAGCAGCCAAGAATGGGCGGGGGGGAAAGAGACCCAGTACTTC.

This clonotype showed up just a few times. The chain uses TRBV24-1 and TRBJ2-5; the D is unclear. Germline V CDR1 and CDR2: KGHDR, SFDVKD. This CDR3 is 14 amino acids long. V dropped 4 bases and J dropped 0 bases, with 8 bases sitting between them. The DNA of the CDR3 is TGTGCCACCAGTGACCCCGGATACCAAGAGACCCAGTACTTC. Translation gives CATSDPGYQETQYF.

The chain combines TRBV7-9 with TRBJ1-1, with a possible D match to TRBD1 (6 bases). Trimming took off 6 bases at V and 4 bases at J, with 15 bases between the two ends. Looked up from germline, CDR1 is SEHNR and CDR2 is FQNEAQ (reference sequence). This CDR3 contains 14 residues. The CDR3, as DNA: TGTGCCAGCAGAGAGGGGGGCCAGGGCACTGAAGCTTTCTTT. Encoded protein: CASREGGQGTEAFF.

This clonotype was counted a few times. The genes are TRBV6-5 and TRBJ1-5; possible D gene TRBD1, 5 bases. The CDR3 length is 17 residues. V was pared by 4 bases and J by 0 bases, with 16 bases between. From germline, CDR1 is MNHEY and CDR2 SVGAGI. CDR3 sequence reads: CASSSTAGGDSNQPQHF. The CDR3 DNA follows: TGTGCCAGCAGTTCGACAGCGGGAGGCGATAGCAATCAGCCCCAGCATTTT.

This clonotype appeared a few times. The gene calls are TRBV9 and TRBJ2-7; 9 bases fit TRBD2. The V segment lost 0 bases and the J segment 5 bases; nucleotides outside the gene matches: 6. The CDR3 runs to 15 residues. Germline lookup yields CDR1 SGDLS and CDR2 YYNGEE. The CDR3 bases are TGTGCCAGCAGCGTAGAGGCGGGGGGGAGCAACGAGCAGTACTTC. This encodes CASSVEAGGSNEQYF.

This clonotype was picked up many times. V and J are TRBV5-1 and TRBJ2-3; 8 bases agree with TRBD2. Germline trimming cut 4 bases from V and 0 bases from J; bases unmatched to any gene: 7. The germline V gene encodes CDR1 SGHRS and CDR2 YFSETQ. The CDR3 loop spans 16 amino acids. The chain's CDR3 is CASSQTGGVSTDTQYF. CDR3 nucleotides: TGCGCCAGCAGCCAAACCGGGGGGGTTAGCACAGATACGCAGTATTTT.

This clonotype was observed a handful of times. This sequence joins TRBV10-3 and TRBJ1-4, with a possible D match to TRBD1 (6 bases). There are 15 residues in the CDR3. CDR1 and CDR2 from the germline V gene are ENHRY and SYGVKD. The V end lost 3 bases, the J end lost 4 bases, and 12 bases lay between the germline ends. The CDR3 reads CAISEGTQHNEKLFF. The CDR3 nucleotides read TGTGCCATCAGTGAAGGGACACAACATAATGAAAAACTGTTTTTT.

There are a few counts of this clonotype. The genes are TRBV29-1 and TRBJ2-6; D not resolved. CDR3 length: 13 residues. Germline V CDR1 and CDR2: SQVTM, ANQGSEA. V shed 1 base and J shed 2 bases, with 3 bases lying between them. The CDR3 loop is CSVEVAGANVLTF. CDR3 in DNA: TGCAGCGTTGAAGTGGCTGGGGCCAACGTCCTGACTTTC.

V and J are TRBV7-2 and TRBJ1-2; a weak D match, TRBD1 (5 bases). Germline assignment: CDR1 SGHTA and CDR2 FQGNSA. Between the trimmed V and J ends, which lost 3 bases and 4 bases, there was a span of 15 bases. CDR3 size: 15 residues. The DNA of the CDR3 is TGTGCCAGCAGCTTTAGCCGGGACCGCACCTATGGCTACACCTTC. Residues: CASSFSRDRTYGYTF.

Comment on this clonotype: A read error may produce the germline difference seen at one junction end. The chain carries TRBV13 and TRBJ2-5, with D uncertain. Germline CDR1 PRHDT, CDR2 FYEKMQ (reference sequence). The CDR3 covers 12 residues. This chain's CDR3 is CASSLDEEAQYF. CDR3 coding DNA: TGTGCCAGCAGCTTAGACGAAGAGGCCCAGTACTTC.

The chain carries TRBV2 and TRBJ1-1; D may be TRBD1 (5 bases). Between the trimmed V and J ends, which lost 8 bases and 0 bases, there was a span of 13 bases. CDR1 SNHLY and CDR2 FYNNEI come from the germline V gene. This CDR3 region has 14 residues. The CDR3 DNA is TGTGCCAGCGGGCAGGGCCGACTGAACACTGAAGCTTTCTTT. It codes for CASGQGRLNTEAFF.